The sequence of this T cell receptor beta chain was determined in a study of blood T cell repertoires in COVID-19. About the research overall: Material from acute and convalescent COVID-19 was sourced from the United States, Italy and Spain. Sample material is recorded as cDNA or gDNA derived from T cells, B-cell-depleted T cells, or PBMCs.

In the original workflow: Estimated nucleated cell counts came from reference gene primer amplification. Clones were sequenced by immunoSEQ multiplex PCR, and TCRdb holds only the in-frame ones, with some missing. The V and J calls and clone size were taken over from that table, and D and trimming were inferred from the DNA. This sample has some 150,000 clones, with approximately 88% found just once. Germline values: CDR1 MNHEY, CDR2 SMNVEV (reference sequence). This CDR3 has 15 residues. V lost 4 bases and J lost 6; bases outside the gene matches: 11. This clone was seen many times. The sequence came from a man aged 70-80 years with acute or convalescent COVID-19. The sample taken for sequencing was peripheral blood. The rearrangement joins TRBV27 to TRBJ2-7, with 8 bases identical to TRBD1. CDR3 coding DNA: TGTGCCAGCAGTTCCGGGGACAGGTTAAAGTCCGAGCAGTACTTC. The encoded protein is CASSSGDRLKSEQYF.